Each of the 16 T cell receptor beta chains below was sequenced from the same sample in a study of post-analysis software for immune sequencing data. The TCR beta cDNA libraries carried unique molecular identifiers. TCRdb passed the PCR reads through MiXCR, listing each CDR3 protein once. In the table there are 180,000 or so distinct CDR3 sequences, 29% of which are singletons. Points from the study as a whole: TRBV5-6, TRBV5-1 and TRBV20-1 belonged to a set of roughly 5 TRBV segments that were more frequent in patients than controls.

These receptors' antigens are unknown. The material sequenced was blood. All receptors come from a girl aged 2 to 17 with multiple sclerosis.

This clonotype has at least ten counts. J is TRBJ2-4 and V is TRBV2, with 7 nucleotides matching TRBD2. CDR3 length equals 13 residues. V was pared by 7 bases and J by 3 bases, with 3 bases of the junction left unmatched. CDR1 and CDR2 (germline): SNHLY, FYNNEI. The CDR3 loop reads CASMRGNKNIQYF. DNA for the CDR3: TGTGCCAGCATGCGGGGGAACAAAAACATTCAGTACTTC.

The chain is built from TRBV29-1 and TRBJ2-7; 9 bases fit TRBD1. The length of the CDR3 is 11 residues. Germline CDR1 reads SQVTM; CDR2 reads ANQGSEA. The CDR3 nucleotides are TGCGGCGCCGGGACAGGGTACGAGCAGTACTTC. It specifies CGAGTGYEQYF.

To note about this clonotype: A much larger clonotype is one base distant, so this may be a read error. The chain combines TRBV6-6 with TRBJ2-3; 8 bases fit TRBD1. The length of the CDR3 is 17 residues. The germline V gene has CDR1 MNHNY and CDR2 SVGAGI (reference sequence). The V and J ends lost 8 bases and 8 bases, in that order; junction bases with no gene match: 21. The CDR3 reads CASATGGQGAVSATQYF. For the CDR3, the DNA is TGTGCCAGCGCCACCGGGGGCCAGGGGGCTGTGTCAGCTACGCAGTATTTT.

Regarding this clonotype: This may be a read error: a much more frequent sequence differs by one nucleotide. The chain links TRBV20-1 to TRBJ2-5, with D possibly matching TRBD2 (5 bases). V lost 3 bases, J lost 11 bases, and 19 bases lay in between. This CDR3 is 13 amino acids long. CDR1 and CDR2 from the germline V gene are DFQATT and SNEGSKA (reference sequence). CDR3: CSARTTSTWRQYF. The CDR3 DNA sequence: TGCAGTGCTAGGACTACCTCCACGTGGAGACAGTACTTC.

The chain uses TRBV6-2 or TRBV6-3 and TRBJ2-5, with 12 bases fitting TRBD2. The ends lost 7 bases at V and 11 bases at J; junction bases unmatched: 11. CDR3 length equals 14 residues. Looked up from germline, CDR1 is MNHEY and CDR2 is SVGEGT. The chain's CDR3 is CASMPSGRVNEQYF. CDR3 bases: TGTGCCAGCATGCCTAGCGGGAGGGTAAATGAGCAGTACTTC.

In DNA form, the CDR3 reads TGTGCCTGGAGTGTAGGTGGCAGCACCTACGAGCAGTACTTC. Translation gives CAWSVGGSTYEQYF. The genes are TRBV30 and TRBJ2-5; D unclear. The J call may be incorrect, as the DNA end agrees better with TRBJ2-7. The CDR3 is made up of 14 amino acids. Germline CDR1 reads GTSNPN; CDR2 reads SVGIG (reference sequence).

On this clonotype itself: At one boundary the junction diverges from the germline segment, which might be a read error. V is TRBV29-1 and J is TRBJ2-1; tentative D call: TRBD1 (6 bases). The CDR3 extends over 12 amino acids. Germline CDR1 reads SQVTM; CDR2 reads ANQGSEA. The CDR3 DNA follows: TGCAGCGGATGGGACAAGTACAATGAGCAATTCTTC. Translated: CSGWDKYNEQFF.

This clonotype was detected only once. A clone one base away is much larger, so this may be a read error. The chain couples TRBV12-3 or TRBV12-4 to TRBJ1-5; TRBD1 might be the D (6 bases). The CDR3 consists of 14 residues. CDR3 in DNA: TGTGCCAGCAGTTCAAACAGGGAGGGTCAGCCCCGGCATTTT. This codes for CASSSNREGQPRHF.

This clonotype was found many times. The gene calls are TRBV29-1 and TRBJ2-3; possible D gene TRBD2, 5 bases. This CDR3 region has 10 residues. Germline loops: CDR1 SQVTM, CDR2 ANQGSEA. Trimming shortened V by 4 bases and J by 6 bases, and 5 bases separated the two germline ends. This chain's CDR3 is CSVGGDTQYF. DNA of the CDR3: TGCAGCGTTGGCGGGGATACGCAGTATTTT.

A word on this clonotype: This may be a read error: a much more frequent sequence differs by one nucleotide. The V call is TRBV6-1, the J call TRBJ2-7; D is perhaps TRBD1 or TRBD2 (5 bases each). The CDR3 loop spans 16 amino acids. Deletions cut 6 bases from V and 4 bases from J, with 22 bases between. The germline V gene has CDR1 MNHNS and CDR2 SASEGT. The DNA for the CDR3 is TGTGCCAGCAGAGAACCCCCGGGACGGGGAACTTACGAGCAGTACTTC. It translates to CASREPPGRGTYEQYF.

The chain is built from TRBV27 and TRBJ1-6; D remains ambiguous. The V gene's germline CDR1 is MNHEY and CDR2 SMNVEV (reference sequence). The length of the CDR3 is 13 residues. V was clipped by 5 bases and J by 9 bases, with 11 bases between them. CDR3 nucleotides: TGTGCCAGCAGTCCCGTCGACCGTTCACCCCTCCACTTT. Amino acids: CASSPVDRSPLHF.

The chain combines TRBV7-9 with TRBJ2-1; 7 bases fit TRBD2. The CDR3 sequence is 15 residues long. The V segment lost 5 bases and the J segment 2 bases; nucleotides outside the gene matches: 6. Germline V gives CDR1 SEHNR, CDR2 FQNEAQ (reference sequence). The CDR3 loop reads CASSAGTIAYNEQFF. The CDR3 DNA sequence: TGTGCCAGCAGCGCCGGGACTATCGCCTACAATGAGCAGTTCTTC.

This chain connects TRBV12-3 or TRBV12-4 to TRBJ1-1; 7 nucleotides align to TRBD1. The CDR3 contains 14 residues. V lost 3 bases and J lost 5; bases outside the gene matches: 6. CDR3 amino acids: CASSFRGPGTEAFF. For the CDR3, the DNA is TGTGCCAGCAGTTTTAGGGGGCCAGGAACTGAAGCTTTCTTT.

In its sample, this clonotype was seen many times. The chain employs TRBV29-1 and TRBJ2-5; TRBD2 agrees at 12 bases. V shed 6 bases and J 5 bases; nucleotides not matched to a gene: 7. Germline CDR1 and CDR2: SQVTM and ANQGSEA. The CDR3 consists of 14 residues. In DNA form, the CDR3 reads TGCAGCGTCGCCACTAGCGGGAGGTCGGAGACCCAGTACTTC. The encoded protein is CSVATSGRSETQYF.

This clonotype was seen a handful of times. The chain carries TRBV27 and TRBJ1-6; D unresolved. From germline, CDR1 is MNHEY and CDR2 SMNVEV (reference sequence). V shed 2 bases and J shed 7 bases, with 9 bases lying between them. The CDR3 is 14 residues long. CDR3 bases: TGTGCCAGCAGTTTAAACCTGTTGAATTCACCCCTCCACTTT. It specifies CASSLNLLNSPLHF.

V and J are TRBV2 and TRBJ1-5, with 8 positions matching TRBD1. The CDR3 contains 16 residues. With V trimmed by 3 bases and J by 1 base, 5 bases remained unmatched. CDR1 SNHLY and CDR2 FYNNEI come from the germline V gene. CDR3 DNA sequence: TGTGCCAGCAGTGACCAGGGGGCGGGGAGCAATCAGCCCCAGCATTTT. Translation: CASSDQGAGSNQPQHF.